Listed here are 29 T cell receptor beta chains from one sample, sequenced in a study of shared clonotypes between healthy human individuals. Sequencing used immunoSEQ multiplex PCR; TCRdb keeps in-frame clones, though not all of them. The sample has roughly 500,000 clones, around 73% seen once. Input material: PBMCs. All receptors derive from a middle-aged woman in good health. Some clones in this sample may be carry-over from other donors' samples.

The J gene is TRBJ1-5, the V gene TRBV19; D perhaps matches TRBD1 (6 bases). This CDR3 has 14 residues. V was clipped by 4 bases and J by 3 bases, with 10 bases between them. The germline V gene has CDR1 LNHDA and CDR2 SQIVND (reference sequence). The CDR3 region has the DNA TGTGCCAGTAGTAAGGGGGGTAACAATCAGCCCCAGCATTTT. Residues: CASSKGGNNQPQHF.

The rearrangement joins TRBV28 to TRBJ1-5; weak D call: TRBD1 (5 bases). With 4 bases removed from V and 6 bases from J, the gap between germline ends came to 7 bases. The germline gives CDR1 MDHEN, CDR2 SYDVKM. The CDR3 runs to 12 residues. The CDR3 DNA reads as TGTGCCAGCAGTTGGGGGAGTCAGCCCCAGCATTTT. This sequence encodes CASSWGSQPQHF.

The chain links TRBV5-1 to TRBJ2-1; D not resolved. The CDR3 contains 15 residues. V was clipped by 4 bases and J by 1 base, with 12 bases between them. Per the germline V gene, CDR1 is SGHRS and CDR2 is YFSETQ. Here the CDR3 DNA reads TGCGCCAGCAGCCAAAGGACGGTTTCCTACAATGAGCAGTTCTTC. It codes for CASSQRTVSYNEQFF.

CDR3 sequence (DNA): TGCAGTGCTAGGGCCCACCAGGTCGAGTATTTT. Its translation is CSARAHQVEYF. The rearrangement uses TRBV20-1 and TRBJ2-3; D is undetermined. CDR1 is DFQATT, CDR2 SNEGSKA, per germline (reference sequence). Between the trimmed V and J ends, which lost 3 bases and 13 bases, there was a span of 14 bases. The CDR3 runs to 11 residues.

This rearrangement joins TRBV7-9 to TRBJ2-1, with TRBD2 matching 7 bases. Germline lookup yields CDR1 SEHNR and CDR2 FQNEAQ (reference sequence). The CDR3 contains 13 residues. V lost 5 bases and J lost 16; bases outside the gene matches: 14. The CDR3 spells CASSPLGGRAAFF. CDR3 sequence (DNA): TGTGCCAGCAGCCCCCTAGGAGGGAGGGCCGCCTTCTTC.

This sequence joins TRBV5-8 and TRBJ2-1; D is possibly TRBD2 (5 bases). Trimming pared 1 base from V and 0 bases from J, leaving 8 bases between. The germline V gene encodes CDR1 SGHTS and CDR2 YDEGEE. This CDR3 has 15 residues. This chain's CDR3 is CASSLTGSSYNEQFF. The CDR3 bases are TGTGCCAGCAGCTTGACGGGGAGCTCCTACAATGAGCAGTTCTTC.

The rearrangement joins TRBV21-1 to TRBJ1-1; TRBD1 is the table's D call and was not checked against the DNA. TRBV21-1 is described as a pseudogene. The CDR3 contains 13 residues. This CDR3 reads CASSKGRTGAAFF. The CDR3 DNA reads as TGTGCCAGCAGCAAAGGGCGGACAGGGGCAGCTTTCTTT.

V usage is TRBV5-5 and J usage is TRBJ1-2; 8 bases are shared with TRBD1. After removal of 0 bases from V and 3 bases from J, the junction contained 4 bases not matched to a gene. The CDR3 runs to 15 residues. CDR1 SGHKS and CDR2 YYEKEE come from the germline V gene (reference sequence). The CDR3 nucleotides read TGTGCCAGCAGCTTGGACAGGGGGTTGTACTATGGCTACACCTTC. Its translation is CASSLDRGLYYGYTF. Full variable domain (rest looked up from reference TRBV5-5 and TRBJ1-2): DAGVTQSPTHLIKTRGQQVTLRCSPISGHKSVSWYQQVLGQGPQFIFQYYEKEERGRGNFPDRFSARQFPNYSSELNVNALLLGDSALYLCASSLDRGLYYGYTFGSGTRLTVV.

The table lists this clone with a few counts. This chain uses TRBV18 with TRBJ2-7; D is possibly TRBD1 (6 bases). Trimming took off 2 bases at V and 4 bases at J, with 12 bases between the two ends. The CDR3 runs to 14 residues. Germline CDR1 and CDR2: KGHSH and LQKENI. CDR3 sequence (DNA): TGTGCCAGCTCACCAGCGACAGGTTGGTACGAGCAGTACTTC. This gives the protein CASSPATGWYEQYF.

V usage is TRBV15 and J usage is TRBJ1-4; 12 bases align to TRBD1. In germline, CDR1 is LNHNV, CDR2 YYDKDF (reference sequence). The ends lost 1 base at V and 6 bases at J; junction bases unmatched: 3. The CDR3 totals 16 residues. The CDR3 region has the DNA TGTGCCACCAGCAGAGCCGGGACAGGGGGCGATGAAAAACTGTTTTTT. Amino acid sequence: CATSRAGTGGDEKLFF.

The rearrangement links TRBV7-8 to TRBJ2-2, with a possible D match to TRBD2 (6 bases). The CDR3 spans 16 residues. Germline CDR1 is SGHVS and CDR2 is FQNEAQ. V lost 2 bases, J lost 7 bases, and 17 bases lay in between. The CDR3 protein is CASSLIGGNSGGELFF. In DNA form, the CDR3 reads TGTGCCAGCAGCTTAATTGGCGGGAATTCGGGCGGGGAGCTGTTTTTT.

The rearrangement uses TRBV19 and TRBJ2-5; D gene unclear. This CDR3 has 13 residues. Germline loops: CDR1 LNHDA, CDR2 SQIVND (reference sequence). V was trimmed by 3 bases and J by 1 base, leaving 6 bases between them. This CDR3 is CASSIRPQETQYF. DNA for the CDR3: TGTGCCAGTAGTATCAGGCCCCAAGAGACCCAGTACTTC.

The chain employs TRBV6-5 and TRBJ2-2; a possible D gene is TRBD2 (6 bases). The CDR3 is 15 residues long. Germline CDR1 is MNHEY and CDR2 is SVGAGI. Trimming took off 7 bases at V and 2 bases at J, with 14 bases between the two ends. The CDR3, as DNA: TGTGCCAGCACCTACGCGGGGCTCAACACCGGGGAGCTGTTTTTT. It is translated as CASTYAGLNTGELFF.

The chain uses TRBV15 and TRBJ2-1; 8 bases align to TRBD2. The CDR3 sequence is 15 residues long. V was clipped by 3 bases and J by 6 bases; unmatched bases: 7. CDR1 is LNHNV and CDR2 is YYDKDF in the germline V gene (reference sequence). The CDR3 is CATSRGLGPPNEQFF. CDR3 DNA: TGTGCCACCAGCAGGGGACTAGGGCCCCCCAATGAGCAGTTCTTC.

The J gene is TRBJ2-1, the V gene TRBV4-1, with 8 bases that match TRBD2. The CDR3 contains 15 residues. V was clipped by 4 bases and J by 7 bases; unmatched bases: 9. In germline, CDR1 is MGHRA, CDR2 YSYEKL. The CDR3 DNA follows: TGCGCCAGCAGCCGCCTCCCGGGGGGGCCTAATGAGCAGTTCTTC. It translates to CASSRLPGGPNEQFF.

The genes are TRBV28 and TRBJ2-3; 8 bases are a match to TRBD1. The germline V gene encodes CDR1 MDHEN and CDR2 SYDVKM. The junction had 8 bases not matched to a gene; V was cut back by 6 bases and J by 3 bases. The CDR3 covers 15 residues. For the CDR3, the DNA is TGTGCCAGCAGCCTACAGGGGGGTTGGACAGATACGCAGTATTTT. Translating gives CASSLQGGWTDTQYF.

J is TRBJ2-1 and V is TRBV5-4, with D tentatively TRBD1 (5 bases). Germline V CDR1 and CDR2: SGHNT, YYREEE (reference sequence). Trimming pared 0 bases from V and 14 bases from J, leaving 9 bases between. The CDR3 is 11 amino acids. This chain's CDR3 is CASSLGPGKFF. DNA of the CDR3: TGTGCCAGCAGCTTGGGCCCAGGGAAGTTCTTC.

In its sample, this clone was seen a few times. The same CDR3 is also encoded by other DNA sequences in this sample. The V call is TRBV6-6, the J call TRBJ2-5; either TRBD1 or TRBD2 may supply D (5 bases each). Germline V gene data show CDR1 as MNHNY and CDR2 as SVGAGI (reference sequence). The germline V and J ends were trimmed by 3 bases and 4 bases, with 9 bases remaining between them. The CDR3 has 13 residues. The chain's CDR3 is CASSYGGGETQYF. The DNA for the CDR3 is TGTGCCAGCAGTTATGGGGGTGGAGAGACCCAGTACTTC.

V gene TRBV6-5 combines with J gene TRBJ2-7; TRBD1 matches at 7 bases. V shed 6 bases and J 6 bases; nucleotides not matched to a gene: 11. From germline, CDR1 is MNHEY and CDR2 SVGAGI. This CDR3 region has 14 residues. CDR3 DNA: TGTGCCAGCAGACCTTCGGGACAGTCTGGCGAGCAGTACTTC. Translation gives CASRPSGQSGEQYF.

In its sample, this clone was seen a few times. This chain links TRBV25-1 with TRBJ2-2; D is undetermined. The CDR3 totals 15 residues. Trimming left V 2 bases short and J 5 bases short, with 12 bases between. Germline V gene lookup returns CDR1 MGHDK and CDR2 SYGVNS. The CDR3 sequence: CASSEISRATGELFF. In DNA form, the CDR3 reads TGTGCCAGCAGTGAAATCAGTAGAGCTACCGGGGAGCTGTTTTTT. The whole variable domain, remainder taken from reference TRBV25-1 and TRBJ2-2, is EADIYQTPRYLVIGTGKKITLECSQTMGHDKMYWYQQDPGMELHLIHYSYGVNSTEKGDLSSESTVSRIRTEHFPLTLESARPSHTSQYLCASSEISRATGELFFGEGSRLTVL.

This chain uses TRBV7-9 with TRBJ1-1, with D uncertain. CDR1 and CDR2 (germline): SEHNR, FQNEAQ (reference sequence). The CDR3 is made up of 14 amino acids. V was clipped by 1 base and J by 0 bases, with 6 bases between them. The CDR3 here is CASSLGALNTEAFF. The CDR3 nucleotides read TGTGCCAGCAGCTTAGGGGCCTTGAACACTGAAGCTTTCTTT.

The chain couples TRBV29-1 to TRBJ1-4; D unresolved. Trimming took 4 bases from V and 4 from J, leaving 19 bases between them. This CDR3 has 16 residues. Germline V gene data show CDR1 as SQVTM and CDR2 as ANQGSEA. The CDR3 region has the DNA TGCAGCGTTGCGGACGTGGGTTGGGGAGATAATGAAAAACTGTTTTTT. Translating it yields CSVADVGWGDNEKLFF.

This clone has a single count. The rearrangement joins TRBV2 to TRBJ2-7; no definite D call. The CDR3 loop spans 12 amino acids. V was cut by 5 bases and J by 6 bases, with 11 bases left in between. Germline CDR1 is SNHLY and CDR2 is FYNNEI. The CDR3 DNA sequence: TGTGCCAGCAGTCCTGTTTCGAGCGAGCAGTACTTC. Its protein is CASSPVSSEQYF. The full variable domain, rest sourced from reference TRBV2 and TRBJ2-7, is EPEVTQTPSHQVTQMGQEVILRCVPISNHLYFYWYRQILGQKVEFLVSFYNNEISEKSEIFDDQFSVERPDGSNFTLKIRSTKLEDSAMYFCASSPVSSEQYFGPGTRLTVT.

The CDR3 reads CASSLPGNGGYTF. The CDR3 DNA follows: TGTGCCAGCAGCTTACCGGGTAACGGTGGCTACACCTTC. V usage is TRBV7-9 and J usage is TRBJ1-2; D is ambiguous. Trimming took off 2 bases at V and 7 bases at J, with 11 bases between the two ends. The germline gives CDR1 SEHNR, CDR2 FQNEAQ (reference sequence). The CDR3 is made up of 13 amino acids.

Regarding this clone: This sequence is one base from a far larger clone and is likely a read error. The chain links TRBV10-3 to TRBJ2-7; D not resolved. Germline CDR1 is ENHRY and CDR2 is SYGVKD. The CDR3 runs to 15 residues. The V gene lost 2 bases and the J gene lost 1 base, with 12 bases spanning the gap. CDR3 amino acids: CAISERPSSSYEQYF. CDR3 in DNA: TGTGCCATCAGTGAGAGGCCTTCGTCGTCCTACGAGCAGTACTTC.

This sequence joins TRBV11-2 and TRBJ2-1; D gene ambiguous. The CDR3 has 14 residues. The germline CDR1 and CDR2 sequences are SGHAT and FQNNGV. Trimming shortened V by 1 base and J by 0 bases, and 4 bases separated the two germline ends. The DNA of the CDR3 is TGTGCCAGCAGCTTAGCGACCTCCTACAATGAGCAGTTCTTC. It specifies CASSLATSYNEQFF.

V and J are TRBV18 and TRBJ2-7; D assignment may be TRBD1 or TRBD2 (5 bases each). This CDR3 contains 14 residues. Germline V lookup: CDR1 KGHSH, CDR2 LQKENI. The V and J ends lost 4 bases and 6 bases respectively, with 16 bases between them. CDR3 in amino acids: CASSLTGTGFEQYF. The CDR3 nucleotides read TGTGCCAGCTCACTCACCGGGACCGGCTTCGAGCAGTACTTC.

A few counts support this clone. The V and J genes are TRBV5-6 and TRBJ1-1, with D unclear. The length of the CDR3 is 14 residues. The germline CDR1 and CDR2 sequences are SGHDT and YYEEEE. V lost 0 bases and J 3 bases, leaving 9 bases between the germline ends. The CDR3: CASSLGRPDTEAFF. In nucleotides, the CDR3 is TGTGCCAGCAGCTTGGGTCGGCCGGACACTGAAGCTTTCTTT. Combining the CDR3 with reference TRBV5-6 and TRBJ1-1 gives the whole variable domain DAGVTQSPTHLIKTRGQQVTLRCSPKSGHDTVSWYQQALGQGPQFIFQYYEEEERQRGNFPDRFSGHQFPNYSSELNVNALLLGDSALYLCASSLGRPDTEAFFGQGTRLTVV.

V usage is TRBV19 and J usage is TRBJ1-2, with 9 bases lining up with TRBD1. The CDR3 spans 15 residues. After removal of 8 bases from V and 7 bases from J, the junction contained 14 bases not matched to a gene. Germline CDR1 reads LNHDA; CDR2 reads SQIVND (reference sequence). The CDR3 DNA is TGTGCCAGTGGGCTGATAAAACAGGGGGCCGGTGGCTACACCTTC. The encoded protein is CASGLIKQGAGGYTF.